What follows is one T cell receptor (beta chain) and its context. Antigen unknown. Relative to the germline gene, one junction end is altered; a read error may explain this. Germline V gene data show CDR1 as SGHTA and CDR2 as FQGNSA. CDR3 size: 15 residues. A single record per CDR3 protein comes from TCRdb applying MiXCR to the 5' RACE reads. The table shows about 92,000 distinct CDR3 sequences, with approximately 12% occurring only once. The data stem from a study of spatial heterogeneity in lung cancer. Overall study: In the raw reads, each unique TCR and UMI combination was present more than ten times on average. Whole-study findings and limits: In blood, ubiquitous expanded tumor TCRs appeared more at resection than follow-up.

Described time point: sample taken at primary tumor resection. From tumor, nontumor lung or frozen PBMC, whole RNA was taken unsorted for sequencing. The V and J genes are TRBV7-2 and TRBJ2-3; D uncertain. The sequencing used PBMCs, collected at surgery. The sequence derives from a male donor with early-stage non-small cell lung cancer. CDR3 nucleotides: TGTGTCAGCAGCTTAGACGGAATAAGCACAGATACGCAGTATTTT. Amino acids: CVSSLDGISTDTQYF.